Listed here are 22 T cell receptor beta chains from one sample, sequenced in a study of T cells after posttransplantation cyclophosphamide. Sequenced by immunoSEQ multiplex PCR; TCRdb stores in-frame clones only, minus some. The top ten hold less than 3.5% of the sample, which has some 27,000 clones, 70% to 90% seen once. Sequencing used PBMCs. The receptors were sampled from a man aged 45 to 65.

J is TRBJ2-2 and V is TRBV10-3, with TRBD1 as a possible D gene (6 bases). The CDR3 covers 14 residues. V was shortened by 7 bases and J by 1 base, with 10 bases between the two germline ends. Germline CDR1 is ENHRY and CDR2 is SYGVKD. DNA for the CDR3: TGTGCCATCATGAGAGGGGGGAACACCGGGGAGCTGTTTTTT. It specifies CAIMRGGNTGELFF.

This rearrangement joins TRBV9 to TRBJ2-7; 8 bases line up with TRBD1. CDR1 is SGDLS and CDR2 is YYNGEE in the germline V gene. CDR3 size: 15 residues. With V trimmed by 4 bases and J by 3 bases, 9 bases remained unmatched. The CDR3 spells CASSTGQGGIYEQYF. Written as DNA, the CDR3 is TGTGCCAGCAGCACAGGACAGGGAGGTATCTACGAGCAGTACTTC.

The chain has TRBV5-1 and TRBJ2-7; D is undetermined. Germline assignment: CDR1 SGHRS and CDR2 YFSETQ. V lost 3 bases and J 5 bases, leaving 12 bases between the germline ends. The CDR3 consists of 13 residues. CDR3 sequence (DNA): TGCGCCAGCAGCTCCCCCTCCCGCGACGAGCAGTACTTC. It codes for CASSSPSRDEQYF.

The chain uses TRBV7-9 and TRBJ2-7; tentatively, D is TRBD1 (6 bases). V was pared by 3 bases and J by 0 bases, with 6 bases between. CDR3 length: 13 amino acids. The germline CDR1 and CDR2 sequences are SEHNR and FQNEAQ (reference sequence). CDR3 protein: CASSLDSSYEQYF. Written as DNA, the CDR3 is TGTGCCAGCAGCTTGGACAGCTCCTACGAGCAGTACTTC.

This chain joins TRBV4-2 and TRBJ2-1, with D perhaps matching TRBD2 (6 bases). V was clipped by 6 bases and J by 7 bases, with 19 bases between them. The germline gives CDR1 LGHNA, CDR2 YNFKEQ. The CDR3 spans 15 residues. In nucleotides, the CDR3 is TGTGCCAGCAGTCCTGGGCGCGGAGGAGGGAATGAGCAGTTCTTC. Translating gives CASSPGRGGGNEQFF.

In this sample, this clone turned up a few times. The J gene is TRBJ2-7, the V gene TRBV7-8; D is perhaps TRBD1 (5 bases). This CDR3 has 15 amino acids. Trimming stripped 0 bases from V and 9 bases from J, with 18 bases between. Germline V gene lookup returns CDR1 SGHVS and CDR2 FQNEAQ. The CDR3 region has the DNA TGTGCCAGCAGCTTAGCGCATGGTCAGGGAACTTCGCAGTACTTC. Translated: CASSLAHGQGTSQYF.

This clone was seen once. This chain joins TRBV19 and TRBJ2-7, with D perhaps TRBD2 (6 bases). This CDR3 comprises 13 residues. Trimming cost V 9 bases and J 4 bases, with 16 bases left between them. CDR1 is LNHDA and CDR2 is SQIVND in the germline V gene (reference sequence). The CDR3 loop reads CASGRGLGYEQYF. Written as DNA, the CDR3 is TGTGCCAGCGGGAGAGGTTTAGGGTACGAGCAGTACTTC.

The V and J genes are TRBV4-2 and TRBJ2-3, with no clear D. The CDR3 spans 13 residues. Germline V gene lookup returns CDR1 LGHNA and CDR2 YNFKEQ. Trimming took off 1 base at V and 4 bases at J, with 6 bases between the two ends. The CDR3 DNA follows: TGTGCCAGCAGCCAAGGAGAAGCAGATACGCAGTATTTT. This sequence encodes CASSQGEADTQYF.

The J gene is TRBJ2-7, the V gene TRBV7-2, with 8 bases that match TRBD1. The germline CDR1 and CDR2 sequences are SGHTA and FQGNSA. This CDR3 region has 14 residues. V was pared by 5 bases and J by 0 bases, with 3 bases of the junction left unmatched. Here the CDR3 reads CASSLTGGSYEQYF. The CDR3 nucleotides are TGTGCCAGCAGCCTCACAGGGGGCTCCTACGAGCAGTACTTC.

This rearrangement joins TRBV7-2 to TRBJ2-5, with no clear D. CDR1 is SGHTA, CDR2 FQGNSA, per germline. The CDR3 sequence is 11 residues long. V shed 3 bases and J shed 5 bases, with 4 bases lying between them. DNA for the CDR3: TGTGCCAGCAGCTTTCGGGAGACCCAGTACTTC. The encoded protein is CASSFRETQYF.

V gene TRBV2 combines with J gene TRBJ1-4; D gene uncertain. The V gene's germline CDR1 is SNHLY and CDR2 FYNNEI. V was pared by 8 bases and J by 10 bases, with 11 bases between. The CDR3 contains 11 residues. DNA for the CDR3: TGTGCCAGCGAGCTAAGTGGAAAACTGTTTTTT. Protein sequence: CASELSGKLFF.

This CDR3 reads CASSPKETQYF. The CDR3 DNA is TGTGCCAGCAGCCCCAAAGAGACCCAGTACTTC. J is TRBJ2-5 and V is TRBV13; unclear D gene. Per germline, CDR1 PRHDT and CDR2 FYEKMQ (reference sequence). This CDR3 comprises 11 residues. Trimming left V 5 bases short and J 3 bases short, with 4 bases between.

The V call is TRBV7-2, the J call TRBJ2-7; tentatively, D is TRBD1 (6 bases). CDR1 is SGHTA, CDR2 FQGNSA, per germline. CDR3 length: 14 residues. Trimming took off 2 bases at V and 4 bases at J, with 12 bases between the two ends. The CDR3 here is CASSLNRDLYEQYF. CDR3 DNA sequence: TGTGCCAGCAGCTTAAACAGGGATCTATACGAGCAGTACTTC. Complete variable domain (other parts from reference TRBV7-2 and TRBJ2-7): GAGVSQSPSNKVTEKGKDVELRCDPISGHTALYWYRQSLGQGLEFLIYFQGNSAPDKSGLPSDRFSAERTGGSVSTLTIQRTQQEDSAVYLCASSLNRDLYEQYFGPGTRLTVT.

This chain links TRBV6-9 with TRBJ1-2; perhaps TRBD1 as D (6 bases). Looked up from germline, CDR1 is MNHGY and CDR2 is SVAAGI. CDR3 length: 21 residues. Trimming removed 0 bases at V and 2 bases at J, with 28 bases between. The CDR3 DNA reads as TGTGCCAGCAGTTATTCAAGGACTAGAACTCCAGGGGCCTTCCTCAACTATGGCTACACCTTC. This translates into CASSYSRTRTPGAFLNYGYTF.

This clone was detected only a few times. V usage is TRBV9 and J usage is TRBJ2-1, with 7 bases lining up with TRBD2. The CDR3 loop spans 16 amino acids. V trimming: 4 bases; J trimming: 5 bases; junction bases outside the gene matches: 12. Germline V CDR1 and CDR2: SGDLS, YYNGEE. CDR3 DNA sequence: TGTGCCAGCAGCCCCCTAGGCTTCGGGGGGAACAATGAGCAGTTCTTC. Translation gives CASSPLGFGGNNEQFF.

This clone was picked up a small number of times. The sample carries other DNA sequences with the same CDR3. DNA of the CDR3: TGCGCCAGCAGCTTGGCCGGGTATGGAAACACCATATATTTT. This sequence encodes CASSLAGYGNTIYF. The genes are TRBV5-1 and TRBJ1-3, with D unresolved. The germline CDR1 and CDR2 sequences are SGHRS and YFSETQ. The CDR3 covers 14 residues. V was trimmed by 0 bases and J by 3 bases, leaving 7 bases between them.

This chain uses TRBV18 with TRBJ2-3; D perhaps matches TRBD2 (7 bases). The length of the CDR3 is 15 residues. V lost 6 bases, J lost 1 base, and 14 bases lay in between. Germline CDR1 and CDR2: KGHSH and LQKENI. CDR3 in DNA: TGTGCCAGCTCCCCCGGGGGGCAGGGCACAGATACGCAGTATTTT. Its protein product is CASSPGGQGTDTQYF.

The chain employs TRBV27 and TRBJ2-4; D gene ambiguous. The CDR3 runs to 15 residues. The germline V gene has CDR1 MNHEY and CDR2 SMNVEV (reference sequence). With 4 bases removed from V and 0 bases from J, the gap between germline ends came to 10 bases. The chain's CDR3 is CASSSEMVAKNIQYF. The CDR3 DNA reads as TGTGCCAGCAGTTCCGAGATGGTAGCCAAAAACATTCAGTACTTC.

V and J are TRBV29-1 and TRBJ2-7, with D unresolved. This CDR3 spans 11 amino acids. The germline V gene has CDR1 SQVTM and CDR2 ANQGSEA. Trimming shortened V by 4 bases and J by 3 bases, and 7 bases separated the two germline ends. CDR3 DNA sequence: TGCAGCGTTGGGTCTATCTACGAGCAGTACTTC. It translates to CSVGSIYEQYF.

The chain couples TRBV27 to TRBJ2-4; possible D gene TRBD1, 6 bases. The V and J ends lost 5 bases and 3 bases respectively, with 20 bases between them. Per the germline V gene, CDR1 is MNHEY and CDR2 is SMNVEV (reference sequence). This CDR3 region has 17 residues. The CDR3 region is CASSVLSTGSGKNIQYF. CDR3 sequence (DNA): TGTGCCAGCAGTGTGCTCTCGACAGGTTCGGGCAAAAACATTCAGTACTTC.

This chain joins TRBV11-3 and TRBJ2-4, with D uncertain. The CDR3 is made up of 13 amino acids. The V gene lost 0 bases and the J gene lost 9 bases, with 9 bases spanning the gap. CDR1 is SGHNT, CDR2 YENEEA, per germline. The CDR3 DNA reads TGTGCCAGCAGCTTAGATCAATGGGCCATTCAGTACTTC. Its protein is CASSLDQWAIQYF. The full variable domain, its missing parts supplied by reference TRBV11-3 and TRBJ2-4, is EAGVVQSPRYKIIEKKQPVAFWCNPISGHNTLYWYLQNLGQGPELLIRYENEEAVDDSQLPKDRFSAERLKGVDSTLKIQPAELGDSAVYLCASSLDQWAIQYFGAGTRLSVL.

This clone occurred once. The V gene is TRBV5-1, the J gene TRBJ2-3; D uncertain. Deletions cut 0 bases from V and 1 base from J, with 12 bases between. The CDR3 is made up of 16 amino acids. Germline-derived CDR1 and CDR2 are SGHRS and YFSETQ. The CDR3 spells CASSLGVVSGTDTQYF. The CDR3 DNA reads TGCGCCAGCAGCTTGGGAGTGGTTAGTGGCACAGATACGCAGTATTTT.